These T cell receptor beta chains were read from a single sample in a study of blood T cells in healthy people across ages. TCRdb recomputed calls from the 5' RACE reads with MiXCR, one row per CDR3 protein. The data show about 650,000 distinct CDR3 sequences, approximately 29% seen once. Sequences were obtained from blood. All receptors come from a woman older than 75 in good health. Both conserved end residues are part of each CDR3. A D gene is named only where the DNA matches it firmly. Part of the rows lack a size; the others show once, few, many or a class for expanded clones.

j_call v_call clone_size d_call cdr3_nt cdr3_aa
TRBJ2-7 TRBV7-3 many - TGTGCCAGCAGCTCGAAGCCCGGGACATCGCAGTACTTC CASSSKPGTSQYF
TRBJ1-2 TRBV7-9 - TRBD1 TGTGCCAGCAGCCCATTCGGACAGGGCAGAGACTATGGCTACACCTTC CASSPFGQGRDYGYTF
TRBJ2-1 TRBV20-1 - - TGCAGTGCTAGCCGGGTCTCCTTTGCGGATGAGCAGTTCTTC CSASRVSFADEQFF
TRBJ2-3 TRBV29-1 few - TGCAGCGTTGAGTCCCCAGATACGCAGTATTTT CSVESPDTQYF
TRBJ2-1 TRBV3-1 many - TGTGCCAGCAGCCAGGAATCTTATGAGCAGTTCTTC CASSQESYEQFF
TRBJ2-7 TRBV27 many TRBD1 TGTGCCAGCAGTCAATACAGGGGGCTCAGTAGCGAGCAGTACTTC CASSQYRGLSSEQYF
TRBJ2-3 TRBV15 many - TGTGCCACCAGCAGGGGCTTAAGTAGTACCGTCACAGATACGCAGTATTTT CATSRGLSSTVTDTQYF
TRBJ2-5 TRBV5-4 few - TGTGCCAGCAGCCGAGGTGTCCCGGACCAACAATCAGAGCAGTACTTC CASSRGVPDQQSEQYF
TRBJ2-7 TRBV30 - - TGTGCCTGGAGTGTAAGCCAGCTCTCCTACGAGCAGTACTTC CAWSVSQLSYEQYF
TRBJ2-1 TRBV7-2 - TRBD1 TGTGCCAGCAGCTTAGGAGGGACAGGGGGAAGGGCTCGGCAGTTCTTC CASSLGGTGGRARQFF
TRBJ1-1 TRBV7-3 many TRBD1 TGTGCCAGCAGACAGGGGGCTACTGAAGCTTTCTTT CASRQGATEAFF
TRBJ1-1 TRBV5-1 many - TGCGCCAGCAGCTTGACCCCCTGGGCTGAAGCTTTCTTT CASSLTPWAEAFF
TRBJ1-1 TRBV11-2 once - TGTGCCAGCAGCTCGCAGGCAGGGGTCACTGAAGCTTTCTTT CASSSQAGVTEAFF
TRBJ2-5 TRBV7-9 - - TGTGCCAGCAGCTTAGACGGCAGCGTTGAGCAGTACTTC CASSLDGSVEQYF
TRBJ2-3 TRBV28 once - TGTGCCAGCAGCGGTCCGGGACTCTATACGCAGTATTTT CASSGPGLYTQYF
TRBJ2-3 TRBV7-6 few - TGTGCCAGCAGCTTCCACATCCGGGATACGCAGTATTTT CASSFHIRDTQYF